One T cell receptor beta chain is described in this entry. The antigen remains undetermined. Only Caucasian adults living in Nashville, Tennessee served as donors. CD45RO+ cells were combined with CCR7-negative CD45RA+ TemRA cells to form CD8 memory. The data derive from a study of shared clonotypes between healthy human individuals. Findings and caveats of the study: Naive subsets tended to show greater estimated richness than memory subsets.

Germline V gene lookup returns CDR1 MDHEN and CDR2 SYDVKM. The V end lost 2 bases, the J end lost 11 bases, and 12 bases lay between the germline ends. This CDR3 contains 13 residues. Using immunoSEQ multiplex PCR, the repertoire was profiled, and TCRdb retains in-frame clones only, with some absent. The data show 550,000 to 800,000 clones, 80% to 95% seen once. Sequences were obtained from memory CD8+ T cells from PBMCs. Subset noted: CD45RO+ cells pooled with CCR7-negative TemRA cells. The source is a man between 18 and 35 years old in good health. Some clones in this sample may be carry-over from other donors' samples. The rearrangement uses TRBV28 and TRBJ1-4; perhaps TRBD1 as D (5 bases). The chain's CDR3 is CASSLIRGGKLFF. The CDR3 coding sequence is TGTGCCAGCAGTTTAATCCGGGGCGGGAAACTGTTTTTT.